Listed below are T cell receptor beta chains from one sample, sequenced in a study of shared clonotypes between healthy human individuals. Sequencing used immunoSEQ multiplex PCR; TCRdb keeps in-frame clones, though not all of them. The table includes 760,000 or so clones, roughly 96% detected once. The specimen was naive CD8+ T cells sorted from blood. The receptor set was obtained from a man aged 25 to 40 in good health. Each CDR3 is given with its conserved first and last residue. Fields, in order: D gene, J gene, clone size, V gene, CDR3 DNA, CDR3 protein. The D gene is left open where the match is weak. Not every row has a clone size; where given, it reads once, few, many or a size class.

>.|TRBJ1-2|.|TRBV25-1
TGTGCCAGCAGTGAGCGGGGGGCGCAGTATGGCTACACCTTC
CASSERGAQYGYTF
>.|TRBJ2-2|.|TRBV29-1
TGCAGCGTTGAAGAGGACGTTCCCGGGGAGCTGTTTTTT
CSVEEDVPGELFF
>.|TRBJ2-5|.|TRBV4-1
TGCGCCAGCAGCCAAGAGGGCAGAGTCCAAGAGACCCAGTACTTC
CASSQEGRVQETQYF
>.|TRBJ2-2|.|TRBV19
TGTGCCAGTAAAGCCGTGCCCGGGGAGCTGTTTTTT
CASKAVPGELFF
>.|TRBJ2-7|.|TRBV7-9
TGTGCCAGCAGCCCCGTTACAGGGTCAGCCTCCTACGAGCAGTACTTC
CASSPVTGSASYEQYF
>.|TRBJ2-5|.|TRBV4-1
TGCGCCAGCAGCCATACGGACTACGAAGAGACCCAGTACTTC
CASSHTDYEETQYF
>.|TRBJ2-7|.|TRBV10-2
TGCGCCAGCAGTGATGGACGCCTCCTCCACGAGCAGTACTTC
CASSDGRLLHEQYF
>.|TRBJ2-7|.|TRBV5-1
TGCGCCAGCAGGGTTCTGCCACAGGATAACTACGAGCAGTACTTC
CASRVLPQDNYEQYF
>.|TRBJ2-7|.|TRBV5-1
TGCGCCAGCAGCTTGGAGGGCACCTACGAGCAGTACTTC
CASSLEGTYEQYF
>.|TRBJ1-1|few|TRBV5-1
TGCGCCAGCAGCACCCACACTCAAGGAACTGAAGCTTTCTTT
CASSTHTQGTEAFF
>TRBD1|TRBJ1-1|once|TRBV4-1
TGCGCCAGCAGAGACAGGGGGCTTGAAACTGAAGCTTTCTTT
CASRDRGLETEAFF
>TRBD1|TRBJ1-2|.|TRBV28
TGTGCCAGCAGTTTAAGGGGGACAGATCTGGCTAACTATGGCTACACCTTC
CASSLRGTDLANYGYTF
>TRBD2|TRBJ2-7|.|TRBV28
TGTGCCAGCACCTTCTTGTCAGCGGGGGAGCAGTACTTC
CASTFLSAGEQYF
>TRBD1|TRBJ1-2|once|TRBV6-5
TGTGCCAGCAGTGCCCGACAGGGGATTAACTATGGCTACACCTTC
CASSARQGINYGYTF
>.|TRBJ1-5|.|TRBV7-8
TGTGCCAGCAGCTTTCGACTGGGACGAAACAATCAGCCCCAGCATTTT
CASSFRLGRNNQPQHF
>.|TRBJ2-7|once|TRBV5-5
TGTGCCAGCAGCTTCGGCGGAGGACGAAGTTACGAGCAGTACTTC
CASSFGGGRSYEQYF
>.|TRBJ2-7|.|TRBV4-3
TGCGCCAGCAGCCAGGACAGCTCCTACGAGCAGTACTTC
CASSQDSSYEQYF
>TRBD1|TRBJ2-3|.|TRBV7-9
TGTGCCAGCAGCTTGAAGGGACAGAGTCGCACAGATACGCAGTATTTT
CASSLKGQSRTDTQYF
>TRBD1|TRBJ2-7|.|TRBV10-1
TGCGCCAGCAGTTGGGGACAGGGGGCCTACGAGCAGTACTTC
CASSWGQGAYEQYF
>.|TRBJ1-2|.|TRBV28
TGTGCCAGCAGTTTATCGGCCAGCGCCTATGGCTACACCTTC
CASSLSASAYGYTF
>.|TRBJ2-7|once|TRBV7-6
TGTGCCAGCAGCTTAGGTGGAGGCGAGCAGTACTTC
CASSLGGGEQYF
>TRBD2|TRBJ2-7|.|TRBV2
TGTGCCAGCAGTGGGTTCCGGACTAGACCCTACGAGCAGTACTTC
CASSGFRTRPYEQYF
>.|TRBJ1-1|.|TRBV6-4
TGTGCCAGCAGTAAGGCAGCATCTCACATGAACACTGAAGCTTTCTTT
CASSKAASHMNTEAFF
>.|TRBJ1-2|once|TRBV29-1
TGCAGCGTTGATCGTAGGGAACGCTATGGCTACACCTTC
CSVDRRERYGYTF
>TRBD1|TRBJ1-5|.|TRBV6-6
TGTGCCAGCAGTTACTGGACAGGCTACAATCAGCCCCAGCATTTT
CASSYWTGYNQPQHF
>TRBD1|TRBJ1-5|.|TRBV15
TGTGCCACCAGCAGAGAAGGAGACAGGGCCAATCAGCCCCAGCATTTT
CATSREGDRANQPQHF
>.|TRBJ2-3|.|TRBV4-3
TGCGCCAGCAGCTCCTTCCGGGATCGGAACACAGATACGCAGTATTTT
CASSSFRDRNTDTQYF
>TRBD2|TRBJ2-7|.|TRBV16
TGTGCCAGCAGCCAATATTCCTTCGCGGGAGGGCCCTCTGACGAGCAGTACTTC
CASSQYSFAGGPSDEQYF
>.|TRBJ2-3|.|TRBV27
TGTGCCAGCAGTTCGATAGTTGGTACAGATACGCAGTATTTT
CASSSIVGTDTQYF
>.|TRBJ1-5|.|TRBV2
TGTGCCAGCAGTTTAGTAGGGGTCAATCAGCCCCAGCATTTT
CASSLVGVNQPQHF
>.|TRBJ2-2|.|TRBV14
TGTGCCAGCAGCCAAGATTCGTATTATCGAGGGCCGGGCACCGGGGAGCTGTTTTTT
CASSQDSYYRGPGTGELFF
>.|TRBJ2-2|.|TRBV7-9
TGTGCCAGCAGCGCAACCCGTTTGGCACCGGGAGCAAACACCGGGGAGCTGTTTTTT
CASSATRLAPGANTGELFF
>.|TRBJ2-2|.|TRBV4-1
TGCGCCAGCAGCCAACTACCCACCGGGGAGCTGTTTTTT
CASSQLPTGELFF
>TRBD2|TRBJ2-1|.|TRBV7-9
TGTGCCAGCAGCTTAGCTGGTAGCGGGAGCAGGAAAGATGAGCAGTTCTTC
CASSLAGSGSRKDEQFF
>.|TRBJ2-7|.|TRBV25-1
TGTGCCAGCAGGGACCTCTACGAGCAGTACTTC
CASRDLYEQYF
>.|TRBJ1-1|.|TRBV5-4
TGTGCCAGCAGCTTGGACGGGCTCTCGAACACTGAAGCTTTCTTT
CASSLDGLSNTEAFF
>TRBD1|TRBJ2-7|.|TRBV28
TGTGCCAGCAGCCACATGGACAGGGACTACGAGCAGTACTTC
CASSHMDRDYEQYF
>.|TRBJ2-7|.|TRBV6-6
TGTGCCAGCACAAAGGGGATCTCCTACGAGCAGTACTTC
CASTKGISYEQYF
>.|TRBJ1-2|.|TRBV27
TGTGCCAGCAGTTTACTTGGCTACACCTTC
CASSLLGYTF
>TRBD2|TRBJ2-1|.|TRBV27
TGTGCCAGCAGTCTACGACTAGCGGGAACCCCAGAGGAGCAGTTCTTC
CASSLRLAGTPEEQFF
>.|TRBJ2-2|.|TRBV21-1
TGTGCCAGCAGCAAAAACCCTCTCGGACAGAGTAACACCGGGGAGCTGTTTTTT
CASSKNPLGQSNTGELFF
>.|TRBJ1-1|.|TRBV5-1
TGCGCCAGCAGCGGTTCTATGAGTAGCACTGAAGCTTTCTTT
CASSGSMSSTEAFF
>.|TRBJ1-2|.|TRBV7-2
TGTGCCAGCAGCTTAGGATACGGATACTATGGCTACACCTTC
CASSLGYGYYGYTF
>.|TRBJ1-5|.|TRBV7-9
TGTGCCAGCAGCGGAGCGCAGCCTTTAGCCCAGCATTTT
CASSGAQPLAQHF
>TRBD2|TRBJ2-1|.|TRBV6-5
TGTGCCAGCAGTTACGAGGTGGCGGGAGCCTACAATGAGCAGTTCTTC
CASSYEVAGAYNEQFF
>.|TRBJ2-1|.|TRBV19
TGTGCCAGTAGTATATTCCCTAAAAATGGGAATGAGCAGTTCTTC
CASSIFPKNGNEQFF
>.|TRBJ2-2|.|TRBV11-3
TGTGCCAGCAGCTTAGATCCGACACACGTCACCGGGGAGCTGTTTTTT
CASSLDPTHVTGELFF
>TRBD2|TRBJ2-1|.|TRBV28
TGTGCCAGCAGTTTACTCTCCGGGACTAGTTACAATGAGCAGTTCTTC
CASSLLSGTSYNEQFF
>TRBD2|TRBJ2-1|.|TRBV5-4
TGTGCCAGCAGCTTTTTCCTAGCGGGAGGGTCCTACAATGAGCAGTTCTTC
CASSFFLAGGSYNEQFF
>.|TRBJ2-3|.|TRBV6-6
TGTGCCAGCACCTTCGTCTCTCCGCGGTTCACAGATACGCAGTATTTT
CASTFVSPRFTDTQYF
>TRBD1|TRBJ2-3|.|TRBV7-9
TGTGCCAGCAGCTCGTTGACAGGGAGCACAGATACGCAGTATTTT
CASSSLTGSTDTQYF
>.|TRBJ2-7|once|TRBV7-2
TGTGCCAGCAGCTTATGGGACGACTCCTACGAGCAGTACTTC
CASSLWDDSYEQYF
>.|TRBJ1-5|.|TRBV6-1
TGTGCCAGCAGTGAAACGGGAAAGCAGCCCCAGCATTTT
CASSETGKQPQHF
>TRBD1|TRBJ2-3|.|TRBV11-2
TGTGCCAGCAGCTTAGGGCGACAGGGGGCGGCAGATACGCAGTATTTT
CASSLGRQGAADTQYF
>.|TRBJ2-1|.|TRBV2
TGTGCCAGCAGTGAAACAGGGAGCTCCTACAATGAGCAGTTCTTC
CASSETGSSYNEQFF